The T cell receptor beta chain under discussion was sequenced for a study of blood T cells in healthy people across ages. Germline CDR1 reads SGHKS; CDR2 reads YYEKEE (reference sequence). Between the trimmed V and J ends, which lost 3 bases and 5 bases, there was a span of 11 bases. This CDR3 comprises 13 residues. Together with a sample-barcoded 5' primer, a J-beta primer mix was included in a second PCR lasting about 7 to 11 cycles. TCRdb processed the 5' RACE reads anew with MiXCR; each CDR3 protein has one entry. The sample lists 700,000 to 1,000,000 distinct CDR3 sequences, more than 40% occurring once. The draw of peripheral blood yielded roughly 9.1 milliliters from each donor. Each sample yielded at least 5.5 micrograms of PBMC total RNA.

Material: blood. The receptor comes from a man aged 55 to 70 in good health. The chain combines TRBV5-5 with TRBJ2-5, with D tentatively TRBD1 or TRBD2 (5 bases each). CDR3 protein: CASSWTWGETQYF. The DNA of the CDR3 is TGTGCCAGCAGCTGGACTTGGGGGGAGACCCAGTACTTC. Combining the CDR3 with reference TRBV5-5 and TRBJ2-5 gives the whole variable domain DAGVTQSPTHLIKTRGQQVTLRCSPISGHKSVSWYQQVLGQGPQFIFQYYEKEERGRGNFPDRFSARQFPNYSSELNVNALLLGDSALYLCASSWTWGETQYFGPGTRLLVL.